This passage covers 4 T cell receptor beta chains from one sample sequenced in a study of cytomegalovirus exposure and HLA in healthy donors. 13 Jbeta primers and 60 Vbeta primers were used for the PCR. Measured with immunoSEQ multiplex PCR; TCRdb has only the in-frame clones, and not every one. The sample includes approximately 130,000 clones, just under 85% of them seen just once. The sample was PBMCs. Source of these receptors: a boy between 2 and 10 years old in good health and CMV-seronegative.

This clone appeared once. The rearrangement uses TRBV2 and TRBJ1-3; tentative D call: TRBD1 (5 bases). Deletions cut 6 bases from V and 0 bases from J, with 6 bases between. Germline V lookup: CDR1 SNHLY, CDR2 FYNNEI. The CDR3 runs to 13 residues. For the CDR3, the DNA is TGTGCCAGCAGCAGGGACTCTGGAAACACCATATATTTT. It encodes CASSRDSGNTIYF.

In DNA form, the CDR3 reads TGTGCCAGCAGCGCCCCCAGGACAGAGAGACTTGAAGCTTTCTTT. Amino acid sequence: CASSAPRTERLEAFF. The rearrangement links TRBV9 to TRBJ1-1, with D perhaps TRBD1 (6 bases). The CDR3 is 15 residues long. Germline CDR1 SGDLS, CDR2 YYNGEE. V was shortened by 3 bases and J by 7 bases, with 19 bases between the two germline ends.

This CDR3 reads CASSQYGTSGHNEQFF. The CDR3 nucleotides read TGTGCCAGCAGCCAATATGGGACTAGCGGCCACAATGAGCAGTTCTTC. The J gene is TRBJ2-1, the V gene TRBV14; 11 bases are a match to TRBD2. Germline V CDR1 and CDR2: SGHDN, FVKESK. This CDR3 comprises 16 residues. V was pared by 2 bases and J by 5 bases, with 5 bases of the junction left unmatched.

The CDR3 is CASRHRGSGNTIYF. The CDR3 nucleotides are TGTGCCAGCAGACACAGGGGTTCAGGAAACACCATATATTTT. The V call is TRBV7-9, the J call TRBJ1-3, with TRBD1 matching over 7 bases. This CDR3 contains 14 residues. Germline trimming cut 6 bases from V and 4 bases from J; bases unmatched to any gene: 6. Germline CDR1 SEHNR, CDR2 FQNEAQ (reference sequence). Combining the CDR3 with reference TRBV7-9 and TRBJ1-3 gives the whole variable domain DTGVSQNPRHKITKRGQNVTFRCDPISEHNRLYWYRQTLGQGPEFLTYFQNEAQLEKSRLLSDRFSAERPKGSFSTLEIQRTEQGDSAMYLCASRHRGSGNTIYFGEGSWLTVV.